Detailed here is one T cell receptor beta chain. Germline CDR1 and CDR2: MGHDK and SYGVNS. Trimming left V 3 bases short and J 2 bases short, with 14 bases between. There are 16 residues in the CDR3. This sample was included in a study of blood T cell repertoires in COVID-19. About the study: Samples taken during acute and convalescent COVID-19 were collected in the United States, Italy and Spain. The cDNA or gDNA used as material had been derived from T cells, B-cell-depleted T cells, or PBMCs.

Authors' processing steps: Estimated nucleated cell counts came from reference gene primer amplification. The method was immunoSEQ multiplex PCR; TCRdb's version includes in-frame clones alone and lacks a portion of them. The DNA gave D and trimming, while V, J and clone size come from that table. The sample lists 200,000 to 250,000 clones, approximately 83% occurring once. This clonotype was sampled from a woman aged 25 to 39 who had recovered from COVID-19. The sequenced material came from peripheral blood. The chain combines TRBV25-1 with TRBJ1-3; D might be TRBD1 (6 bases). The CDR3 sequence: CASSDPTGLAGNTIYF. The DNA of the CDR3 is TGTGCCAGCAGTGATCCTACAGGGTTAGCTGGAAACACCATATATTTT. Drawing the rest from reference TRBV25-1 and TRBJ1-3, the complete variable domain is EADIYQTPRYLVIGTGKKITLECSQTMGHDKMYWYQQDPGMELHLIHYSYGVNSTEKGDLSSESTVSRIRTEHFPLTLESARPSHTSQYLCASSDPTGLAGNTIYFGEGSWLTVV.